This paragraph covers one T cell receptor (beta chain) sequence. Its antigen remains unidentified. Per-nucleotide qualities are absent, and no much larger clonotype sits a single base away. The data stem from a study of T cell responses to AZD1222 COVID-19 vaccine (dated by TCRdb to the early 2020s). Notes on the research overall: AZD1222 recipients given second doses at about 4 weeks or at about 12 weeks were pooled, since spike-specific TCR depth and breadth were not found to differ between the two schedules. A total of approximately 240 trial participants underwent TCR sequencing, of whom about 210 had received two doses of AZD1222 and around 26 had received two doses of the MenACWY control vaccine. Trial participants were enrolled by age into subgroups of 18-55, 56-69 and 70-plus years, and approximately 150, 30 and 60 TCR-sequenced participants, respectively, were included in these subgroups.

Overall results and qualifications from the work: Nearly half of unique spike-specific TCRs reportedly recognized epitopes outside regions mutated in the B.1.351 and B.1.1.7 variants. Because no day 14 peak-response samples were available, the repertoires could be characterized only after the peak T cell response. After two AZD1222 doses, both the breadth and the depth of spike-specific TCRs were significantly higher than at day 0 and than in MenACWY recipients. The 56-69-year group was small, and its depth increase did not reach significance, likely because of low power. Vaccine-associated CD4 TCRs spanned the whole spike protein, with dominant responses in regions 160-218 and 743-854. Conclusions about previously exposed vaccinees were limited because only five to seven AZD1222 recipients were SARS-CoV-2 seropositive at baseline. Most participants were white British and females outnumbered males, and the authors suggested that clonal diversity may have been underestimated.

The CDR3 goes from the cysteine to the phenylalanine over 15 residues. Kept here is only the CDR3 DNA, which spans 45 bases and is read in frame from base 1. Relative to germline, V is 0 bases shorter and J is 5 bases shorter, with 11 bases between their ends. From the germline V gene, CDR1 is SGHRS and CDR2 is YFSETQ. The CDR3 regions of human TCRbeta chains were subjected to immunosequencing. The paper's processing steps were these. TCRs in the repertoires were compared against a reference library of SARS-CoV-2-specific TCRs that had been generated with the MIRA antigen-specificity platform. Breadth was defined as the fraction of unique TCRs that were SARS-CoV-2-associated. Depth was defined as the fraction of total T cells that were SARS-CoV-2-associated. Each spike-specific TCR was assigned to its reactive spike region and to a CD4 or CD8 class using the MIRA data. Log10-transformed breadth and depth values were compared by one-way ANOVA with Sidak's multiple comparisons tests. This is the immuneACCESS table as TCRdb keeps it, with only in-frame sequences that have V and J called. A part of the clones is gone; compared with another copy, unresolved V genes explain less than half, and the rest is unexplained. V, J and clone size reflect that table, while D and trimming were determined from the DNA. For this sample the table gives over 110,000 clones, of which about 92% were detected only once. Just over 3% of the sample rests with the top ten.

According to the study, the label for this sample's time point signals: baseline before first vaccination. The vaccinee samples were drawn from two UK trials, COV001 and COV002, one of which was a single-blind randomized controlled phase 2/3 trial testing AZD1222 (ChAdOx1 nCoV-19) in healthy adults. Trial participant PBMC samples were collected at day 0 and day 28 after the second dose for TCRbeta chain sequencing. The sequencing here drew on peripheral blood, taken on day 0 of AZD1222 vaccination. The rearrangement joined TRBV5-1 to TRBJ2-2, with TRBD1 perhaps the D gene, on 6 matching bases. The sequence was obtained from an adult in good health. In nucleotide form, the sequence is TGCGCCAGCAGCTTGGCCGGGACAACAACCGGGGAGCTGTTTTTT. It encodes CASSLAGTTTGELFF.